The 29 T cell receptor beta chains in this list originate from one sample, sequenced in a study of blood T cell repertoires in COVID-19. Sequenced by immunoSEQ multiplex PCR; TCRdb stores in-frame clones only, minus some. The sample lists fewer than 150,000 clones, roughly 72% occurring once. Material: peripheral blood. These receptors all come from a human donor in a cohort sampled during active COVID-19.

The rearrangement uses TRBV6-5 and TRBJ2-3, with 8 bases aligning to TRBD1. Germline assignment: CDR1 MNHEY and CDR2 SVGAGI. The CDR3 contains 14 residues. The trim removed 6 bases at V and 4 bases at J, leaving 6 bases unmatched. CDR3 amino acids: CASRSDRAADTQYF. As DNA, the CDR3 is TGTGCCAGCAGATCGGACAGGGCAGCAGATACGCAGTATTTT.

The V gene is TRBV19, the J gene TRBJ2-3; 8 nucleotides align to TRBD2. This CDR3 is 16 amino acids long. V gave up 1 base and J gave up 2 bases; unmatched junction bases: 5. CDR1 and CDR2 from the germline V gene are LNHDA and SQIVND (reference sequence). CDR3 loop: CASSIAGGPSTDTQYF. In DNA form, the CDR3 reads TGTGCCAGTAGTATAGCGGGGGGGCCCTCCACAGATACGCAGTATTTT.

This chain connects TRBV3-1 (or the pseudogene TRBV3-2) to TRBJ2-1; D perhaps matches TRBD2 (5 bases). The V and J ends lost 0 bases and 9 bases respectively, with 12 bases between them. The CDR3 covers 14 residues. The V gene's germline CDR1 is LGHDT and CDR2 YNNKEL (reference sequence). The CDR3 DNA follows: TGTGCCAGCAGCCAAGATCCGGGGTATGGTGAGCAGTTCTTC. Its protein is CASSQDPGYGEQFF.

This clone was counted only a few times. The CDR3 reads CSVELGSYGYTF. The CDR3 DNA reads TGCAGCGTTGAACTGGGGAGCTATGGCTACACCTTC. The chain uses TRBV29-1 and TRBJ1-2, with D unresolved. Looked up from germline, CDR1 is SQVTM and CDR2 is ANQGSEA. Trimming pared 2 bases from V and 4 bases from J, leaving 8 bases between. CDR3 size: 12 residues. The entire variable domain, with the rest obtained from reference TRBV29-1 and TRBJ1-2, is as follows: SAVISQKPSRDICQRGTSLTIQCQVDSQVTMMFWYRQQPGQSLTLIATANQGSEATYESGFVIDKFPISRPNLTFSTLTVSNMSPEDSSIYLCSVELGSYGYTFGSGTRLTVV.

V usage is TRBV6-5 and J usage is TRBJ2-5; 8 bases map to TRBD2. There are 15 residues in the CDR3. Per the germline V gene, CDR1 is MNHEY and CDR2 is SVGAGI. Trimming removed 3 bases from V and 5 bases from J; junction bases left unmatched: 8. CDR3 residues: CASSYNRGGLETQYF. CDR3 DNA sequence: TGTGCCAGCAGTTATAACCGGGGGGGCCTGGAGACCCAGTACTTC.

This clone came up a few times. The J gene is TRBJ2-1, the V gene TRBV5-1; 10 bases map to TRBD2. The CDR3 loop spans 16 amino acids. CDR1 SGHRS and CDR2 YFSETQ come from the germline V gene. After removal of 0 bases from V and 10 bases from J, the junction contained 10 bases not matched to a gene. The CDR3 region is CASSLAASGGQGEQFF. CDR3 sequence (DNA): TGCGCCAGCAGCTTGGCGGCTAGCGGGGGCCAGGGGGAGCAGTTCTTC.

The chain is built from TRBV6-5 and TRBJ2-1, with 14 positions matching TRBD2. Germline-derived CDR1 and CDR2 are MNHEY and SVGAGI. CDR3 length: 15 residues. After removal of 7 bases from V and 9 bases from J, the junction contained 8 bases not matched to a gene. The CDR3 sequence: CASTTGLAGGVEQFF. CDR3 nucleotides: TGTGCCAGCACCACTGGACTAGCGGGGGGAGTTGAGCAGTTCTTC.

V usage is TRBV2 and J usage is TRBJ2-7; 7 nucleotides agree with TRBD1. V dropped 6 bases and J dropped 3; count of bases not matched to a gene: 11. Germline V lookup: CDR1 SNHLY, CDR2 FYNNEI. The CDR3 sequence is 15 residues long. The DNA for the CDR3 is TGTGCCAGCAGCGATGACAGGGAAATTCTCTACGAGCAGTACTTC. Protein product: CASSDDREILYEQYF.

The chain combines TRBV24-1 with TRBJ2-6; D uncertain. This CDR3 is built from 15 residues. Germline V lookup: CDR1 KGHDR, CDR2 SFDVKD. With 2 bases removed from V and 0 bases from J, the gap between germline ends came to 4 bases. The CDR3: CATSDYSSGANVLTF. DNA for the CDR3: TGTGCCACCAGTGATTACAGCTCTGGGGCCAACGTCCTGACTTTC.

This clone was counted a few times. DNA for the CDR3: TGTGCCAGCTCACAGGACAACAATCAGCCCCAGCATTTT. It specifies CASSQDNNQPQHF. The chain recombines TRBV18 with TRBJ1-5; tentative D call: TRBD1 (5 bases). V lost 4 bases, J lost 3 bases, and 7 bases lay in between. Germline V lookup: CDR1 KGHSH, CDR2 LQKENI. CDR3 length: 13 residues.

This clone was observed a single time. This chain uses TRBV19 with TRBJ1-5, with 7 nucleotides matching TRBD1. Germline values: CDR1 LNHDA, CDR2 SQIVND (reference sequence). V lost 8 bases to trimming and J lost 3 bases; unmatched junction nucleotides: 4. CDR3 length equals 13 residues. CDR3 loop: CASSDRDNQPQHF. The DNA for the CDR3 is TGTGCCAGTTCTGACAGGGACAATCAGCCCCAGCATTTT.

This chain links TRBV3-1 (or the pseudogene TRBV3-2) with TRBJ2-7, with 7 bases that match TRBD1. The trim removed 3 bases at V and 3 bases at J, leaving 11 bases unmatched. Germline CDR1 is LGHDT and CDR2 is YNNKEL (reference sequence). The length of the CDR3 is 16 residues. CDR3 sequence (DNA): TGTGCCAGCAGCCAGATGACAGGGTCCCCCCTCTACGAGCAGTACTTC. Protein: CASSQMTGSPLYEQYF.

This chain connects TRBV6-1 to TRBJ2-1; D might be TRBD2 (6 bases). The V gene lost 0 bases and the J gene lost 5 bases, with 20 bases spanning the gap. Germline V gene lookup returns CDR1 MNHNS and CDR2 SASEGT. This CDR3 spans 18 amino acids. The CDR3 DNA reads TGTGCCAGCAGTGAAGCGAGGGTAGGGTGGGGAGGTCACAATGAGCAGTTCTTC. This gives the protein CASSEARVGWGGHNEQFF.

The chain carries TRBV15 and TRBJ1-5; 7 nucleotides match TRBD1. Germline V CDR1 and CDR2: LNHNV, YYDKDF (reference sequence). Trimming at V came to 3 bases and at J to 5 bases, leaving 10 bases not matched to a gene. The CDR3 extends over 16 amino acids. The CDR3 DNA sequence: TGTGCCACCAGCAGCCCGACGACAGGGTTCTATCAGCCCCAGCATTTT. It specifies CATSSPTTGFYQPQHF.

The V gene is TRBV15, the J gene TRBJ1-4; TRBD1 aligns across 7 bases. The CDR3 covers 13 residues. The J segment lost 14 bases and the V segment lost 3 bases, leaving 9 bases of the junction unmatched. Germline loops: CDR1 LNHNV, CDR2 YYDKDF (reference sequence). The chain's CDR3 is CATSSDGQEALFF. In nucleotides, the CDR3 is TGTGCCACCAGCAGTGATGGACAGGAAGCGCTGTTTTTT.

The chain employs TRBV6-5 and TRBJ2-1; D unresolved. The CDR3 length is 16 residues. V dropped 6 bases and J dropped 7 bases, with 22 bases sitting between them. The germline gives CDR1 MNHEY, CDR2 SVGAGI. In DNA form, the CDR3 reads TGTGCCAGCAGCTACCCCTCGACCCCCACGAGGAATGAGCAGTTCTTC. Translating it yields CASSYPSTPTRNEQFF.

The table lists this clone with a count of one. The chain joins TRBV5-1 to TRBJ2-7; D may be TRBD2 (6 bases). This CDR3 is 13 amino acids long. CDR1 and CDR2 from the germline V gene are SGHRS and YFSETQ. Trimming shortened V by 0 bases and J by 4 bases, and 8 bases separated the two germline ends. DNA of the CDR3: TGCGCCAGCAGCTTGGTGGAGGGGTACGAGCAGTACTTC. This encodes CASSLVEGYEQYF.

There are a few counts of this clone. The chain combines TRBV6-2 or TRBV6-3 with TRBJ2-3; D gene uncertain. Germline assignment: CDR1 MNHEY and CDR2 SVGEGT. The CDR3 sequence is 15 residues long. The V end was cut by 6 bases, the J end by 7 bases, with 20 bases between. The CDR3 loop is CASSPILRLSNTQYF. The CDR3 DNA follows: TGTGCCAGCAGCCCCATACTGAGGCTTTCGAATACGCAGTATTTT.

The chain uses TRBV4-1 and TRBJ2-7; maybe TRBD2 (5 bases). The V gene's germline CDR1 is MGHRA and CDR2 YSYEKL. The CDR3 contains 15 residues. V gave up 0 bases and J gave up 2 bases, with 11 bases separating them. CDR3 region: CASSQESGWTYEQYF. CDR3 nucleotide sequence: TGCGCCAGCAGCCAAGAAAGCGGCTGGACCTACGAGCAGTACTTC.

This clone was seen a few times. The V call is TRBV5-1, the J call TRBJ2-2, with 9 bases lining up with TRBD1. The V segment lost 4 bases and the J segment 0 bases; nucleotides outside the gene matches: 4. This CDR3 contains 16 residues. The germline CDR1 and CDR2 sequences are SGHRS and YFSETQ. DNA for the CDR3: TGCGCCAGCAGCCTCCGGGACAGGGCGAACACCGGGGAGCTGTTTTTT. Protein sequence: CASSLRDRANTGELFF.

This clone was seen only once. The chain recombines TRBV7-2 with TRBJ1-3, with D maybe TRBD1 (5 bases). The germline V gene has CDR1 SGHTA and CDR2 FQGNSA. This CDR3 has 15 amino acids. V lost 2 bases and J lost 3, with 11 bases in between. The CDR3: CASSLPQTVGNTIYF. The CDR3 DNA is TGTGCCAGCAGCTTACCTCAGACAGTTGGAAACACCATATATTTT.

The CDR3 loop is CAWTASGEHYNEQFF. CDR3 coding DNA: TGTGCCTGGACCGCTAGCGGGGAACACTACAATGAGCAGTTCTTC. J is TRBJ2-1 and V is TRBV30; 9 nucleotides match TRBD2. The germline V gene has CDR1 GTSNPN and CDR2 SVGIG (reference sequence). The V and J ends lost 4 bases and 3 bases, in that order; junction bases with no gene match: 7. The CDR3 sequence is 15 residues long. Using reference TRBV30 and TRBJ2-1 for the parts outside the CDR3, the full variable domain is SQTIHQWPATLVQPVGSPLSLECTVEGTSNPNLYWYRQAAGRGLQLLFYSVGIGQISSEVPQNLSASRPQDRQFILSSKKLLLSDSGFYLCAWTASGEHYNEQFFGPGTRLTVL.

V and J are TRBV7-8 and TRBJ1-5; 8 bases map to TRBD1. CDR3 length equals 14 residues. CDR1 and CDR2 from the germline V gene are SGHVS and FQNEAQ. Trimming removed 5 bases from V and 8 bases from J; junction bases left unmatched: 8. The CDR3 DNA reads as TGTGCCAGCAGCCCCCGGGACAGGCCTGAGCCCCAGCATTTT. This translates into CASSPRDRPEPQHF.

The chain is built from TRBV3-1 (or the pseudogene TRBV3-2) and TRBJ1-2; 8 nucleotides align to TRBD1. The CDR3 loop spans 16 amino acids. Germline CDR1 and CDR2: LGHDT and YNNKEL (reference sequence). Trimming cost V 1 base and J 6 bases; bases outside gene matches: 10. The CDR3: CASSQVGQGAFDGYTF. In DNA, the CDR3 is TGTGCCAGCAGCCAAGTTGGGCAGGGGGCTTTTGATGGCTACACCTTC.

CDR3 nucleotide sequence: TGTGCCAGCACCTATAGCGGGGGCCTTTCCTCCTACGAGCAGTACTTC. Translation gives CASTYSGGLSSYEQYF. The chain has TRBV6-4 and TRBJ2-7; 9 positions match TRBD2. The CDR3 is 16 residues long. CDR1 and CDR2 (germline): MRHNA, SNTAGT. The V gene end was trimmed by 7 bases and the J gene end by 0 bases; junction bases not matched to a gene: 10.

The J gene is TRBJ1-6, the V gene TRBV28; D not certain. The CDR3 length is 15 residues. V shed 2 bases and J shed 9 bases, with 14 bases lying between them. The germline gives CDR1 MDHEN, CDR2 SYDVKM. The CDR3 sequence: CASSLDSRVGSPLHF. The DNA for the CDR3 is TGTGCCAGCAGTTTAGACTCTCGGGTGGGTTCACCCCTCCACTTT.

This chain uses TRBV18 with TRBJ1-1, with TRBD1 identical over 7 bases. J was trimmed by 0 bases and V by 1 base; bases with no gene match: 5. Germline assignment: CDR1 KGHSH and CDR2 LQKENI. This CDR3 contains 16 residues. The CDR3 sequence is CASSPLGQGVNTEAFF. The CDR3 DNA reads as TGTGCCAGCTCACCACTGGGGCAGGGGGTGAACACTGAAGCTTTCTTT.

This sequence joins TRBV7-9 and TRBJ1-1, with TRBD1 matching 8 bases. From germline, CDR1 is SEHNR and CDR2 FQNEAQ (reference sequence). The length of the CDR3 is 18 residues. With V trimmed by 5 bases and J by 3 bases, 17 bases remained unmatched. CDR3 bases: TGTGCCAGCAGCACCCAGGACAGGGTATCCACGTACCACACTGAAGCTTTCTTT. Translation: CASSTQDRVSTYHTEAFF.

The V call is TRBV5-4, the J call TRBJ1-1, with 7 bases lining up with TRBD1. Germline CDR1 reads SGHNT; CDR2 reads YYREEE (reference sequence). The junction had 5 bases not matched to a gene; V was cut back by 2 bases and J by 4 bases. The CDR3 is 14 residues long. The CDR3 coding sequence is TGTGCCAGCAGCTTTCTAGGGGGCTTCACTGAAGCTTTCTTT. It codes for CASSFLGGFTEAFF.